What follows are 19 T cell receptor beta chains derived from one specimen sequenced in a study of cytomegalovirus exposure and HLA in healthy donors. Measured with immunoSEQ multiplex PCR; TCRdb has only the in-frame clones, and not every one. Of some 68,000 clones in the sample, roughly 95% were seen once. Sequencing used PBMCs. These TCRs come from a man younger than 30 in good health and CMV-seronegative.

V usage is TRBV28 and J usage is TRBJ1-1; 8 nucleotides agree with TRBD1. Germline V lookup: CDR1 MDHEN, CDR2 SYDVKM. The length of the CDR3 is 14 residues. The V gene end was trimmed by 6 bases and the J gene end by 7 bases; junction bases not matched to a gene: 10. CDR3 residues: CASRPRQGRGEAFF. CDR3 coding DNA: TGTGCCAGCAGGCCGAGACAGGGGCGGGGTGAAGCTTTCTTT.

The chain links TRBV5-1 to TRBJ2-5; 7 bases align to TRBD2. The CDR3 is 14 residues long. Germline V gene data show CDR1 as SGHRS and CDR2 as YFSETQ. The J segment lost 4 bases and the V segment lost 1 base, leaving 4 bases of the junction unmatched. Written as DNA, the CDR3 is TGCGCCAGCAGCTTGATAACGGGAGGAGAGACCCAGTACTTC. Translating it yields CASSLITGGETQYF. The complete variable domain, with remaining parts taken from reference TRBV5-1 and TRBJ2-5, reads KAGVTQTPRYLIKTRGQQVTLSCSPISGHRSVSWYQQTPGQGLQFLFEYFSETQRNKGNFPGRFSGRQFSNSRSEMNVSTLELGDSALYLCASSLITGGETQYFGPGTRLLVL.

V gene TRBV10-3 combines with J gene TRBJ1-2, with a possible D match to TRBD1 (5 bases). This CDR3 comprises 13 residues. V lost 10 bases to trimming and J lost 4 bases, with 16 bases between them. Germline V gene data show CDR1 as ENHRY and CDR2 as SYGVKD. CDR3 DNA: TGTGCCACCACAACCCCGGGGGGCTATGGCTACACCTTC. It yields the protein CATTTPGGYGYTF.

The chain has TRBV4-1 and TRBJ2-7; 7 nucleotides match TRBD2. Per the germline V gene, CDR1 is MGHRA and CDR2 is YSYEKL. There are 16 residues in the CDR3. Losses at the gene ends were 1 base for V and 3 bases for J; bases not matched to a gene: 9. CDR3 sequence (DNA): TGCGCCAGCAGCCAAGTAGGGCTAGCGGACCACTACGAGCAGTACTTC. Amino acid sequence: CASSQVGLADHYEQYF.

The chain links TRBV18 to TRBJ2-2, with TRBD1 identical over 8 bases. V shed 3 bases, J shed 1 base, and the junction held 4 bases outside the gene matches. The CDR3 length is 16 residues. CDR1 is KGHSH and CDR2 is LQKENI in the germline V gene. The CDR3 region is CASSPGGTGNTGELFF. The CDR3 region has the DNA TGTGCCAGCTCACCCGGCGGGACAGGGAACACCGGGGAGCTGTTTTTT. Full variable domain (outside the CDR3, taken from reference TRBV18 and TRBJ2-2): NAGVMQNPRHLVRRRGQEARLRCSPMKGHSHVYWYRQLPEEGLKFMVYLQKENIIDESGMPKERFSAEFPKEGPSILRIQQVVRGDSAAYFCASSPGGTGNTGELFFGEGSRLTVL.

Here the CDR3 DNA reads TGTGCCAGCAGCACTAGCGGGAGGGCCACAGATACGCAGTATTTT. Translating it yields CASSTSGRATDTQYF. This rearrangement joins TRBV9 to TRBJ2-3; 13 bases are shared with TRBD2. The germline gives CDR1 SGDLS, CDR2 YYNGEE. Losses at the gene ends were 4 bases for V and 2 bases for J; bases not matched to a gene: 1. This CDR3 is built from 15 residues.

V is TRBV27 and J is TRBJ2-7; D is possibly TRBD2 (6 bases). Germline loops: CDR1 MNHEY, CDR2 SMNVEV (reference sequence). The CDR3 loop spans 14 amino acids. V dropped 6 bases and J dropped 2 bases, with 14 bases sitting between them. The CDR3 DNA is TGTGCCAGCAGGGGGATCGGGGGAACCTACGAGCAGTACTTC. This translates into CASRGIGGTYEQYF.

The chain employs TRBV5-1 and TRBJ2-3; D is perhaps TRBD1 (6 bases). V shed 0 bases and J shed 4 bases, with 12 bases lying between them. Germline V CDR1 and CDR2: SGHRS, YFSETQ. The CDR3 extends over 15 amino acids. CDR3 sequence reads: CASSLGQVRADTQYF. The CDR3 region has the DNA TGCGCCAGCAGCTTGGGACAGGTCAGAGCAGATACGCAGTATTTT.

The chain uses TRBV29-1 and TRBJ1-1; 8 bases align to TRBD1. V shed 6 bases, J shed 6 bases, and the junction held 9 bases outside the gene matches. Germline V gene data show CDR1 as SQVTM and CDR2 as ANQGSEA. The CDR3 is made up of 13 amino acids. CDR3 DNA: TGCAGCGTAAAACAGGGGGAAGGTTCTGAAGCTTTCTTT. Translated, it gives CSVKQGEGSEAFF.

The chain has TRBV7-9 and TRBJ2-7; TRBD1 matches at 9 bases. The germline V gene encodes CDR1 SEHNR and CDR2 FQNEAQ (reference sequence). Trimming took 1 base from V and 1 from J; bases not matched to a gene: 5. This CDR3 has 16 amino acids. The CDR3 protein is CASSLVDGQGSYEQYF. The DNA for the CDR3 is TGTGCCAGCAGCTTAGTCGACGGACAGGGGTCCTACGAGCAGTACTTC.

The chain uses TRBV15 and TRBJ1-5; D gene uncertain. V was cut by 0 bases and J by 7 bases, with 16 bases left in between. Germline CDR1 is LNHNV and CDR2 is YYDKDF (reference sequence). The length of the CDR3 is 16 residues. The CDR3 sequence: CATSRDDAGGGQPQHF. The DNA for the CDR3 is TGTGCCACCAGCAGAGATGATGCTGGAGGTGGCCAGCCCCAGCATTTT.

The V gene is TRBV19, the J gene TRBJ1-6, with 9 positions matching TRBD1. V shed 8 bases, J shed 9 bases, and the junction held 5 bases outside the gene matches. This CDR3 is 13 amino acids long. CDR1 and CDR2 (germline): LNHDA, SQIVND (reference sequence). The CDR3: CASADRGSSPLHF. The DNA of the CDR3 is TGTGCCAGTGCCGACAGGGGGAGTTCACCCCTCCACTTT.

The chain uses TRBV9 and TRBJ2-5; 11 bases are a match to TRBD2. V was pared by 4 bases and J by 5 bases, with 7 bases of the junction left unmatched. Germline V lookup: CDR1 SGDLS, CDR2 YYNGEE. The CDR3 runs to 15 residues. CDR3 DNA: TGTGCCAGCAGCCCTAGCGGGGGGCAGGGGGAGACCCAGTACTTC. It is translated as CASSPSGGQGETQYF.

The CDR3 DNA sequence: TGTGCCAGCAGCCCACAGGGGGCGTCCTACAATGAGCAGTTCTTC. Amino acids: CASSPQGASYNEQFF. The chain has TRBV6-5 and TRBJ2-1; TRBD1 aligns across 9 bases. After removal of 6 bases from V and 1 base from J, the junction contained 4 bases not matched to a gene. This CDR3 contains 15 residues. Germline V gene sequence: CDR1 MNHEY, CDR2 SVGAGI.

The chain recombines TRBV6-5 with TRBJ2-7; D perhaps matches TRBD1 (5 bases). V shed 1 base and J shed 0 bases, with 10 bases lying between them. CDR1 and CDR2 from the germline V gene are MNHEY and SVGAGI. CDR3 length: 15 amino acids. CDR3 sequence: CASSYWQGSSYEQYF. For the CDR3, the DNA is TGTGCCAGCAGTTACTGGCAGGGTAGCTCCTACGAGCAGTACTTC.

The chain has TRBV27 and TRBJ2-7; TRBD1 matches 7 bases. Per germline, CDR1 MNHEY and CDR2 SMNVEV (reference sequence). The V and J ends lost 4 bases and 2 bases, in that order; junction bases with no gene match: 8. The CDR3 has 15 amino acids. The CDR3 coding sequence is TGTGCCAGCAGTTCGACAGGGTACCTTCCCTACGAGCAGTACTTC. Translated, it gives CASSSTGYLPYEQYF.

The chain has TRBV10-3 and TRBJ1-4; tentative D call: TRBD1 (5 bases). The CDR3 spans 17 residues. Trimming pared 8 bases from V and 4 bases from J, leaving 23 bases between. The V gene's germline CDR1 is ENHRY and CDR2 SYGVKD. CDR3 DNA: TGTGCCATCCGTATCGGTGGGGGGGAAGGGTATAATGAAAAACTGTTTTTT. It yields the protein CAIRIGGGEGYNEKLFF.

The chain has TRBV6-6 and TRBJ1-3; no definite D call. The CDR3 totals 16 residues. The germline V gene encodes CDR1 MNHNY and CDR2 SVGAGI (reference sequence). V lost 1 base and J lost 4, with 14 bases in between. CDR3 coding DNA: TGTGCCAGCAGTTACTTGAGGGTCCAGGCCGGAAACACCATATATTTT. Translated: CASSYLRVQAGNTIYF.

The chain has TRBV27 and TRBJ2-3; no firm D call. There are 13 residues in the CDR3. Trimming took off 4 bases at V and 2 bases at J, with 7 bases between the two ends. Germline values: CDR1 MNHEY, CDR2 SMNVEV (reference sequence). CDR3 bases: TGTGCCAGCAGTTCCCTGTACACAGATACGCAGTATTTT. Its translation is CASSSLYTDTQYF.